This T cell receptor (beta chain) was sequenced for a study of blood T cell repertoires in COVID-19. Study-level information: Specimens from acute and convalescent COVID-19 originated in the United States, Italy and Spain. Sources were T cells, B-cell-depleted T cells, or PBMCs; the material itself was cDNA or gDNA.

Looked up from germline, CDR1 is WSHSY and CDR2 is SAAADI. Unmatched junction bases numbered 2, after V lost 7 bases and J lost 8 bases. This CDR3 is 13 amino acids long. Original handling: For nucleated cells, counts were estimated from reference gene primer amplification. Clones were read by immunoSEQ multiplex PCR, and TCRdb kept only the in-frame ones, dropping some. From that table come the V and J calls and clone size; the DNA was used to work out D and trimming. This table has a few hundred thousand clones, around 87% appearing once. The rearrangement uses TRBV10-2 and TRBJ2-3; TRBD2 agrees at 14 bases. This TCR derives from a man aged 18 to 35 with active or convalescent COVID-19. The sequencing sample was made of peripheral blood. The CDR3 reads CASKGTSGSTQYF. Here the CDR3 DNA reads TGCGCCAGCAAGGGGACTAGCGGGAGTACGCAGTATTTT.